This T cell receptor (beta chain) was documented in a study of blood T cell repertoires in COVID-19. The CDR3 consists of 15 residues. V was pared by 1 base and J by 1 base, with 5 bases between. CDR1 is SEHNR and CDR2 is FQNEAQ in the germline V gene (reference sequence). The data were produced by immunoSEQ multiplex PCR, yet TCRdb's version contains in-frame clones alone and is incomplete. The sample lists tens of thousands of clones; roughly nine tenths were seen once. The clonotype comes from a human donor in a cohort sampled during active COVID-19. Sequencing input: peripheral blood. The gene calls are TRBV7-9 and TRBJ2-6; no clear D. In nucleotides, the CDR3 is TGTGCCAGCAGCTTAGACGGTTCTGGGGCCAACGTCCTGACTTTC. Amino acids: CASSLDGSGANVLTF.